These T cell receptor beta chains were read from a single sample in a study of shared clonotypes between healthy human individuals. Using immunoSEQ multiplex PCR, the repertoire was profiled, and TCRdb retains in-frame clones only, with some absent. The sample contains roughly 2.5 million clones, roughly 92% of which appear only once. Sample: naive CD4+ T cells sorted from blood. Source of these receptors: a man aged 18 to 30 in good health. The CDR3 runs from the conserved cysteine through the conserved F or W. Each record gives: clone size, V gene, D gene, CDR3 length, J gene, CDR3 DNA, CDR3 protein. D genes are given only for firm matches. Where a row states a size, it is once, few, many or the class of an expanded clone; other rows omit it.

clone size: -
V gene: TRBV29-1
D gene: TRBD1
CDR3 length: 14
J gene: TRBJ1-2
CDR3 DNA: TGCAGCGTTGAACTCCCAGGGGGCGACTATGGCTACACCTTC
CDR3 protein: CSVELPGGDYGYTF

clone size: once
V gene: TRBV30
D gene: -
CDR3 length: 16
J gene: TRBJ1-6
CDR3 DNA: TGTGCCTGGTCCCCCGGACGGGCAGCCAATAATTCACCCCTCCACTTT
CDR3 protein: CAWSPGRAANNSPLHF

clone size: once
V gene: TRBV5-8
D gene: -
CDR3 length: 13
J gene: TRBJ1-3
CDR3 DNA: TGTGCCAGCAGCCCCAGCTCTGGAAACACCATATATTTT
CDR3 protein: CASSPSSGNTIYF

clone size: -
V gene: TRBV29-1
D gene: TRBD2
CDR3 length: 13
J gene: TRBJ2-1
CDR3 DNA: TGCAGCGTTGGTCGGGGGGGCCGTAATGAGCAGTTCTTC
CDR3 protein: CSVGRGGRNEQFF

clone size: -
V gene: TRBV30
D gene: -
CDR3 length: 13
J gene: TRBJ2-2
CDR3 DNA: TGTGCCTGGAATAGCCTTAACACCGGGGAGCTGTTTTTT
CDR3 protein: CAWNSLNTGELFF

clone size: -
V gene: TRBV14
D gene: -
CDR3 length: 18
J gene: TRBJ2-7
CDR3 DNA: TGTGCCAGCAGCCAAGAGATCCCATTCTTCAGGGAGGAGTACGAGCAGTACTTC
CDR3 protein: CASSQEIPFFREEYEQYF

clone size: -
V gene: TRBV27
D gene: TRBD1
CDR3 length: 14
J gene: TRBJ2-7
CDR3 DNA: TGTGCCAGCAGTGTACAGGGGAACGCCTACGAGCAGTACTTC
CDR3 protein: CASSVQGNAYEQYF

clone size: -
V gene: TRBV7-2
D gene: -
CDR3 length: 12
J gene: TRBJ1-2
CDR3 DNA: TGTGCCAGCAGCTTTAGTGGGTATGGCTACACCTTC
CDR3 protein: CASSFSGYGYTF

clone size: -
V gene: TRBV6-5
D gene: TRBD1
CDR3 length: 14
J gene: TRBJ1-3
CDR3 DNA: TGTGCCAGCAGCCCGGGACAGTTCGGAAACACCATATATTTT
CDR3 protein: CASSPGQFGNTIYF

clone size: -
V gene: TRBV10-2
D gene: TRBD2
CDR3 length: 14
J gene: TRBJ2-1
CDR3 DNA: TGCGCCAGCAGTGATCGCGGGGGGGCCAATGAGCAGTTCTTC
CDR3 protein: CASSDRGGANEQFF

clone size: -
V gene: TRBV30
D gene: TRBD1
CDR3 length: 17
J gene: TRBJ2-2
CDR3 DNA: TGTGCCTGGAGTCAGGGACAGCGCTGGCGCAACACCGGGGAGCTGTTTTTT
CDR3 protein: CAWSQGQRWRNTGELFF

clone size: -
V gene: TRBV10-3
D gene: TRBD1
CDR3 length: 15
J gene: TRBJ1-6
CDR3 DNA: TGTGCCATCAGTGAGGGGGACAGGGTTGGTTCACCCCTCCACTTT
CDR3 protein: CAISEGDRVGSPLHF

clone size: few
V gene: TRBV6-5
D gene: -
CDR3 length: 13
J gene: TRBJ1-6
CDR3 DNA: TGTGCCAGCAGTTACAGGCCAAATTCACCCCTCCACTTT
CDR3 protein: CASSYRPNSPLHF

clone size: -
V gene: TRBV29-1
D gene: -
CDR3 length: 13
J gene: TRBJ2-2
CDR3 DNA: TGCAGCGTTGCGGGAGTTAGGACCGGGGAGCTGTTTTTT
CDR3 protein: CSVAGVRTGELFF

clone size: -
V gene: TRBV5-1
D gene: TRBD1
CDR3 length: 18
J gene: TRBJ2-1
CDR3 DNA: TGCGCCAGCAGCCGGACAGGGGGTTTAACGAGCTCCTACAATGAGCAGTTCTTC
CDR3 protein: CASSRTGGLTSSYNEQFF

clone size: -
V gene: TRBV11-2
D gene: TRBD1
CDR3 length: 16
J gene: TRBJ2-4
CDR3 DNA: TGTGCCAGCAGCTTAGGAGGACAGGTAGCCAAAAACATTCAGTACTTC
CDR3 protein: CASSLGGQVAKNIQYF

clone size: -
V gene: TRBV6-4
D gene: -
CDR3 length: 16
J gene: TRBJ2-1
CDR3 DNA: TGTGCCAGCAGTGATAATGGCGCCAGCTCCTACAATGAGCAGTTCTTC
CDR3 protein: CASSDNGASSYNEQFF

clone size: -
V gene: TRBV4-1
D gene: -
CDR3 length: 15
J gene: TRBJ2-7
CDR3 DNA: TGCGCCAGCAGCCAAGTCTCCAGGGGTCCCTACGAGCAGTACTTC
CDR3 protein: CASSQVSRGPYEQYF

clone size: once
V gene: TRBV5-1
D gene: -
CDR3 length: 18
J gene: TRBJ2-5
CDR3 DNA: TGCGCCAGCAGTATTGATCGGAGTCTAGCGCCCTTTGGGGAGACCCAGTACTTC
CDR3 protein: CASSIDRSLAPFGETQYF

clone size: -
V gene: TRBV6-5
D gene: -
CDR3 length: 13
J gene: TRBJ1-4
CDR3 DNA: TGTGCCAGCAGCCGGGGTAATTCCGAAAAACTGTTTTTT
CDR3 protein: CASSRGNSEKLFF

clone size: -
V gene: TRBV2
D gene: -
CDR3 length: 16
J gene: TRBJ2-7
CDR3 DNA: TGTGCCAGCAAACCTACCCGGTCGGGGGCAACCTACGAGCAGTACTTC
CDR3 protein: CASKPTRSGATYEQYF

clone size: once
V gene: TRBV4-1
D gene: -
CDR3 length: 15
J gene: TRBJ1-3
CDR3 DNA: TGCGCCAGCAGCCAAGCGGACATCGGTGGAAACACCATATATTTT
CDR3 protein: CASSQADIGGNTIYF

clone size: -
V gene: TRBV5-1
D gene: TRBD1
CDR3 length: 14
J gene: TRBJ1-4
CDR3 DNA: TGCGCCAGCGCCCGGGACAGCCTTAATGAAAAACTGTTTTTT
CDR3 protein: CASARDSLNEKLFF

clone size: once
V gene: TRBV5-6
D gene: TRBD2
CDR3 length: 17
J gene: TRBJ2-1
CDR3 DNA: TGTGCCAGCAGCTTGGTTCCTAGCGGGAGAACCTACAATGAGCAGTTCTTC
CDR3 protein: CASSLVPSGRTYNEQFF

clone size: -
V gene: TRBV6-5
D gene: -
CDR3 length: 15
J gene: TRBJ2-3
CDR3 DNA: TGTGCCAGCAGACCCCCGGGACTTGGTAAAGATACGCAGTATTTT
CDR3 protein: CASRPPGLGKDTQYF

clone size: -
V gene: TRBV6-5
D gene: TRBD1
CDR3 length: 14
J gene: TRBJ1-1
CDR3 DNA: TGTGCCAGCAGTTACTCGACCCGGGACAGTGAAGCTTTCTTT
CDR3 protein: CASSYSTRDSEAFF

clone size: -
V gene: TRBV10-2
D gene: TRBD1
CDR3 length: 17
J gene: TRBJ2-3
CDR3 DNA: TGCGCCAGCAGGAGGGACAGGGGGTTACTGAGCACAGATACGCAGTATTTT
CDR3 protein: CASRRDRGLLSTDTQYF

clone size: -
V gene: TRBV11-3
D gene: -
CDR3 length: 13
J gene: TRBJ1-1
CDR3 DNA: TGTGCCAGCAGCTTAGTCCCGAACACTGAAGCTTTCTTT
CDR3 protein: CASSLVPNTEAFF

clone size: -
V gene: TRBV6-6
D gene: -
CDR3 length: 12
J gene: TRBJ1-4
CDR3 DNA: TGTGCCAGCAGTTACTCATTTCCCTGGCTGTTTTTT
CDR3 protein: CASSYSFPWLFF

clone size: -
V gene: TRBV4-1
D gene: TRBD2
CDR3 length: 15
J gene: TRBJ2-7
CDR3 DNA: TGCGCCAGCAGCCGCGGGACTAGCGGGCCCTACGAGCAGTACTTC
CDR3 protein: CASSRGTSGPYEQYF

clone size: -
V gene: TRBV7-3
D gene: -
CDR3 length: 13
J gene: TRBJ2-5
CDR3 DNA: TGTGCCAGCAGCTTAATAACGGGAGAGACCCAGTACTTC
CDR3 protein: CASSLITGETQYF

clone size: -
V gene: TRBV9
D gene: -
CDR3 length: 18
J gene: TRBJ2-6
CDR3 DNA: TGTGCCAGCAGCGTGTATGGGGGTGAGAGCTCTGGGGCCAACGTCCTGACTTTC
CDR3 protein: CASSVYGGESSGANVLTF